In its sample, the clone carrying this TCR beta chain was seen a few times. Its antigen is not identified. The sample is drawn from a study of early T cells in non-severe SARS-CoV-2 infection. Study findings and constraints: Matching with VDJdb favored anti-spike CD8 responses (missing private and CD4 specificities).

This CDR3 contains 13 residues. Trimming cost V 7 bases and J 4 bases, with 13 bases left between them. CDR1 is MNHEY, CDR2 SVGEGT, per germline. Molecules of cDNA were individually given unique molecular identifiers that were attached to them. TCRdb used MiXCR to reprocess the 5' RACE reads, holding one entry per CDR3 protein. The sample has tens of thousands of distinct CDR3 sequences; around 15% are singletons. The sequencing sample was made of whole blood. The chain has TRBV6-2 or TRBV6-3 and TRBJ1-2, with TRBD1 as a possible D gene (5 bases). The TCR was taken from an adult who was a healthcare worker with PCR-confirmed SARS-CoV-2 infection or an uninfected control (not recorded which). CDR3 in DNA: TGTGCCAGCACTCAGACAGTGACCTATGGCTACACCTTC. Encoded protein: CASTQTVTYGYTF.